The subject of this entry is one T cell receptor (beta chain). Antigen unknown. This CDR3 is built from 15 residues. Trimming stripped 1 base from V and 7 bases from J, with 16 bases between. Per germline, CDR1 MGHDK and CDR2 SYGVNS. The data are from a study of cytomegalovirus exposure and HLA in healthy donors. Overall study findings and caveats: For TCR beta chains, V- and J-gene trimming was later linked to a missense DCLRE1C variant.

The PCR had 60 Vbeta and 13 Jbeta primers. Sequenced by immunoSEQ multiplex PCR; TCRdb stores in-frame clones only, minus some. The table shows roughly 160,000 clones, with roughly 83% occurring only once. The clonotype was recovered from a boy aged 2 to 10 in good health and CMV-seronegative. The sample was PBMCs. This chain links TRBV25-1 with TRBJ1-1; D is perhaps TRBD1 (5 bases). The CDR3 region is CASSEWGKGRGEAFF. The CDR3 DNA follows: TGTGCCAGCAGTGAATGGGGTAAAGGGAGGGGTGAAGCTTTCTTT.